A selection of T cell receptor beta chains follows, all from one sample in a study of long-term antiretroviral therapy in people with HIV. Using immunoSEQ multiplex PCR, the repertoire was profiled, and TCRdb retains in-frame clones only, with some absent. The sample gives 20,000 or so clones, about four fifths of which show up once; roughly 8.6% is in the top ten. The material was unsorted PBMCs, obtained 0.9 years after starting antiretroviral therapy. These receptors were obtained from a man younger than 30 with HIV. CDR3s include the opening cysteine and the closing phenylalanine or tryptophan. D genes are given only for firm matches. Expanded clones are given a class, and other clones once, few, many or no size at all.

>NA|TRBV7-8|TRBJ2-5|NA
CASSFGNGGAETQYF
TGTGCCAGCAGCTTTGGCAACGGGGGTGCAGAGACCCAGTACTTC
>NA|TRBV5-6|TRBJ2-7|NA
CASSLRTGTYEQYF
TGTGCCAGCAGCTTACGGACGGGTACCTACGAGCAGTACTTC
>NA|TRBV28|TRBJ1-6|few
CASSRRRGGISPLHF
TGTGCCAGCAGTCGCCGGCGGGGGGGAATTTCACCCCTCCACTTT
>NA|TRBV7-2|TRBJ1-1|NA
CASSLGPLGNTEAFF
TGTGCCAGCAGCCTAGGGCCCTTGGGAAACACTGAAGCTTTCTTT
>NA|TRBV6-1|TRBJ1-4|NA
CASSESWVGSSNEKLFF
TGTGCCAGCAGTGAATCTTGGGTGGGAAGCTCTAATGAAAAACTGTTTTTT
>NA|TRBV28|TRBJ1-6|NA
CASSLRPIISSPLHF
TGTGCCAGCAGTTTGCGTCCAATAATAAGTTCACCCCTCCACTTT
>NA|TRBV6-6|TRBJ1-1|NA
CASSRNMNTEAFF
TGTGCCAGCAGTCGAAATATGAACACTGAAGCTTTCTTT
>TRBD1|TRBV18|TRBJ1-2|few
CASSPQGAEGYTF
TGTGCCAGCTCACCACAGGGGGCGGAAGGCTACACCTTC
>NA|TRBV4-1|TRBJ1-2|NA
CASSQGAAGAVYGYTF
TGCGCCAGCAGCCAAGGTGCAGCCGGGGCAGTCTATGGCTACACCTTC
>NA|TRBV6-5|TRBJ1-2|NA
CASKLAGVDGYTF
TGTGCCAGCAAACTTGCCGGTGTCGATGGCTACACCTTC
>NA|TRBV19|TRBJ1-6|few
CASSREGVNSPLHF
TGTGCCAGTAGTCGGGAGGGTGTTAATTCACCCCTCCACTTT
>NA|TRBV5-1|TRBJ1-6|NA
CASSPHDNSPLHF
TGCGCCAGCAGCCCGCATGATAATTCACCCCTCCACTTT
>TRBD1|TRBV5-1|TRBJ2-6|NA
CASSNGTGGFGANVLTF
TGCGCCAGCAGCAACGGGACAGGCGGCTTTGGGGCCAACGTCCTGACTTTC
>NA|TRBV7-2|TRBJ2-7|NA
CASSLLDGGRVEQYF
TGTGCCAGCAGCTTATTGGACGGGGGTCGAGTTGAGCAGTACTTC
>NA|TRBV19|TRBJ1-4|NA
CASSISGNEKLFF
TGTGCCAGTAGTATTTCGGGAAATGAAAAACTGTTTTTT
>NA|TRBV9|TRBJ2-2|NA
CASSVETESLNTGELFF
TGTGCCAGCAGCGTAGAGACAGAGTCTTTGAACACCGGGGAGCTGTTTTTT
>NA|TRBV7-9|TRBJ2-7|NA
CASRRLRGAGAYEQYF
TGTGCCAGCAGACGATTAAGGGGGGCAGGCGCGTACGAGCAGTACTTC
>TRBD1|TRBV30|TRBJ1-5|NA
CAWSTANGRTGGRSNQPQHF
TGTGCCTGGAGTACCGCAAACGGAAGAACAGGGGGCAGAAGCAATCAGCCCCAGCATTTT
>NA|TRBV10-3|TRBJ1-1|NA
CAIRDLNTEAFF
TGTGCCATCAGAGACTTAAACACTGAAGCTTTCTTT
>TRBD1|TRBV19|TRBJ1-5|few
CASSRTGDQPQHF
TGTGCCAGTAGCCGGACAGGGGATCAGCCCCAGCATTTT
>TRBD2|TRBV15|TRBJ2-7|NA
CATSRARRGGDEQYF
TGTGCCACCAGCAGAGCCCGGCGGGGGGGCGACGAGCAGTACTTC
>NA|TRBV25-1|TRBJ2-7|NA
CASSLGVLIWF
TGTGCCAGCAGTTTAGGAGTATTGATTTGGTTC
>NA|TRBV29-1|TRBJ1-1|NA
CSVSEAFF
TGCAGCGTTTCCGAAGCTTTCTTT
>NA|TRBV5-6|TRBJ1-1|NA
CASSLFGAEAFF
TGTGCCAGCAGCTTGTTTGGGGCTGAAGCTTTCTTT
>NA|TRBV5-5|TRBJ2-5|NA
CASGFQETQYF
TGTGCCAGCGGCTTCCAAGAGACCCAGTACTTC
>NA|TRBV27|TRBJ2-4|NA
CASSLGQGNKNIQYF
TGTGCCAGCAGTTTGGGGCAGGGAAACAAAAACATTCAGTACTTC
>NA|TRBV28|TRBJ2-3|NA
CASTTHGRGRWDTQYF
TGTGCCAGCACCACTCATGGAAGAGGAAGATGGGATACGCAGTATTTT
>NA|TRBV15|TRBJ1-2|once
CATGGMGGYTF
TGTGCCACCGGGGGGATGGGGGGCTACACCTTC
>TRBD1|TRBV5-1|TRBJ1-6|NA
CASSPGQGNSPLHF
TGCGCCAGCAGCCCTGGACAGGGAAATTCACCCCTCCACTTT
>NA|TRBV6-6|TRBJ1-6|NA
CASSPRRDDNSPLHF
TGTGCCAGCAGTCCCCGTCGGGACGATAATTCACCCCTCCACTTT
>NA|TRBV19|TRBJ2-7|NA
CASSIASWRNEQYF
TGTGCCAGTAGTATTGCTAGCTGGAGGAACGAGCAGTACTTC
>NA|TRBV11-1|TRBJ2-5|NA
CASSSDTTQYF
TGTGCCAGCAGCTCCGACACAACCCAGTACTTC
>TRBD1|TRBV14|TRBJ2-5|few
CASSPGRGQGETQYF
TGTGCCAGCAGCCCAGGCAGGGGGCAAGGAGAGACCCAGTACTTC
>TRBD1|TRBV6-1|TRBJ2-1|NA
CASSLRDSDYNEQFF
TGTGCCAGCAGTCTCCGGGACAGCGACTACAATGAGCAGTTCTTC
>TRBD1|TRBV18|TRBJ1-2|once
CASSLTMIGTGDYGYTF
TGTGCCAGCTCGCTTACTATGATAGGCACAGGGGACTATGGCTACACCTTC
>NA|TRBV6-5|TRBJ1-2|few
CASSYGEEGGDYGYTF
TGTGCCAGCAGTTACGGGGAGGAAGGCGGAGACTATGGCTACACCTTC
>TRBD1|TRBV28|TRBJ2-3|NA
CASRDTGAYTDTQYF
TGTGCCAGCAGAGACACAGGGGCATACACAGATACGCAGTATTTT
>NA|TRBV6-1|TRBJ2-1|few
CASNTEAHNEQFF
TGTGCCAGCAACACCGAGGCCCACAATGAGCAGTTCTTC
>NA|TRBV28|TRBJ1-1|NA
CASSPPPGRLNTEAFF
TGTGCCAGCAGTCCCCCACCGGGACGGTTGAACACTGAAGCTTTCTTT
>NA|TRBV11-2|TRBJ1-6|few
CASSLNRESPLHF
TGTGCCAGCAGCCTAAACAGGGAGTCACCCCTCCACTTT
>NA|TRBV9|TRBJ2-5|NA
CASSVAGSETQYF
TGTGCCAGCAGCGTGGCTGGGTCAGAGACCCAGTACTTC
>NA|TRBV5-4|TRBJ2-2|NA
CASSSRVGELFF
TGTGCCAGCAGCTCCCGCGTGGGGGAGCTGTTTTTT